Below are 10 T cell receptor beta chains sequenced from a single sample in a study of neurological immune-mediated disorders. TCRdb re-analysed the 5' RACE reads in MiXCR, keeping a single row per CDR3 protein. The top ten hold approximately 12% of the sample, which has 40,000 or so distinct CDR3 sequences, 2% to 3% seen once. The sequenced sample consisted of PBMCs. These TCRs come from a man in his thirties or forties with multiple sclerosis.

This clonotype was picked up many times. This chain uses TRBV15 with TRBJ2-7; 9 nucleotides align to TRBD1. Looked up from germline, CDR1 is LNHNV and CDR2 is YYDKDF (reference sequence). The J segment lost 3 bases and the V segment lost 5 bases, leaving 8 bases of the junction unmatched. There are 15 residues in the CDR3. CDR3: CATSARDRANYEQYF. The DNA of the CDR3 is TGTGCCACCAGCGCCCGGGACAGGGCAAACTACGAGCAGTACTTC.

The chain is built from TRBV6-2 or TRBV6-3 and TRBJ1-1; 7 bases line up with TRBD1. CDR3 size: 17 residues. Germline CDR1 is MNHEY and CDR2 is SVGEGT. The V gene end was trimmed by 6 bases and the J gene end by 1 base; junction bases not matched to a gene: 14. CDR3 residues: CASRKRDSSSRNTEAFF. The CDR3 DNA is TGTGCCAGCAGGAAGCGGGACAGCTCGAGTCGGAACACTGAAGCTTTCTTT.

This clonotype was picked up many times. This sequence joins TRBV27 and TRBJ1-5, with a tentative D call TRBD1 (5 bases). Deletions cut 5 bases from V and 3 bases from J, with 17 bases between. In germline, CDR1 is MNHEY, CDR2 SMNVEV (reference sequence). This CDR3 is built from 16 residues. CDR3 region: CASSPWDSRPNQPQHF. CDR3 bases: TGTGCCAGCAGTCCCTGGGACTCCCGACCCAATCAGCCCCAGCATTTT.

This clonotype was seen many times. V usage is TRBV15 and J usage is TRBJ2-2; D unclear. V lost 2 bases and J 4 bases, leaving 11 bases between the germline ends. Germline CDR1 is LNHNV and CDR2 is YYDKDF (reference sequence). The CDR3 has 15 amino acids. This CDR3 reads CATSRLAMGTGELFF. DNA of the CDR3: TGTGCCACCAGCAGACTCGCGATGGGCACCGGGGAGCTGTTTTTT. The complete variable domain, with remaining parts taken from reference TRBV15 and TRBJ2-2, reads DAMVIQNPRYQVTQFGKPVTLSCSQTLNHNVMYWYQQKSSQAPKLLFHYYDKDFNNEADTPDNFQSRRPNTSFCFLDIRSPGLGDTAMYLCATSRLAMGTGELFFGEGSRLTVL.

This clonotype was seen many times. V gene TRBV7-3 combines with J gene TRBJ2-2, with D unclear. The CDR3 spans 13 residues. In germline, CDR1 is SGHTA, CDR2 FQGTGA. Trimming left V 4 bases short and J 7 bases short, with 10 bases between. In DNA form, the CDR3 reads TGTGCCAGCAGCTCTCGAAAGGGCGGGGAGCTGTTTTTT. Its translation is CASSSRKGGELFF.

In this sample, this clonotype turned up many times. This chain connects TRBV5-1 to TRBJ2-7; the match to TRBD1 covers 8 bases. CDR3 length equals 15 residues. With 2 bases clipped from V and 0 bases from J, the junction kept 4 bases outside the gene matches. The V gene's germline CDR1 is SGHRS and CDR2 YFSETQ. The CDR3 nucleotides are TGCGCCAGCAGCTTTACAGGGGGTAGCTCCTACGAGCAGTACTTC. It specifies CASSFTGGSSYEQYF. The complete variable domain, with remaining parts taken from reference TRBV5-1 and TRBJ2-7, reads KAGVTQTPRYLIKTRGQQVTLSCSPISGHRSVSWYQQTPGQGLQFLFEYFSETQRNKGNFPGRFSGRQFSNSRSEMNVSTLELGDSALYLCASSFTGGSSYEQYFGPGTRLTVT.

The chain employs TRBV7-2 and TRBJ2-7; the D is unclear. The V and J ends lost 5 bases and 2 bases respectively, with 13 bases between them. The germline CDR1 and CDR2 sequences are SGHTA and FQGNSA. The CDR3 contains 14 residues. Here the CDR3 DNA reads TGTGCCAGCAGCCCACAGCGTTCAGCCTACGAGCAGTACTTC. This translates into CASSPQRSAYEQYF.

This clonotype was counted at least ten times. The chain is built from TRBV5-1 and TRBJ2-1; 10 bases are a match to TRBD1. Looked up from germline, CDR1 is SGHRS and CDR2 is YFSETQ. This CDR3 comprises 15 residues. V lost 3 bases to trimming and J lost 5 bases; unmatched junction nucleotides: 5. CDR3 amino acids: CASSSAGQGNNEQFF. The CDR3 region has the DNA TGCGCCAGCAGCTCAGCGGGACAGGGGAACAATGAGCAGTTCTTC.

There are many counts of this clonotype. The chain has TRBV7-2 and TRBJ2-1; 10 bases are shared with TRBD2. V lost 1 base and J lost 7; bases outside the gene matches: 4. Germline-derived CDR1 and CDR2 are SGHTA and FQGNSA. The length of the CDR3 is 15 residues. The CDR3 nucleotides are TGTGCCAGCAGCTTAGTTCTAGCGGGGGTTAATGAGCAGTTCTTC. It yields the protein CASSLVLAGVNEQFF.

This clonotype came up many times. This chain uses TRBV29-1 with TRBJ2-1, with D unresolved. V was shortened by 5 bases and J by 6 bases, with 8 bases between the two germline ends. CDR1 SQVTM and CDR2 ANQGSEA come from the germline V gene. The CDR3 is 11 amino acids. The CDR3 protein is CSVTPVNEQFF. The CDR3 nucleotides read TGCAGCGTTACCCCCGTCAATGAGCAGTTCTTC.